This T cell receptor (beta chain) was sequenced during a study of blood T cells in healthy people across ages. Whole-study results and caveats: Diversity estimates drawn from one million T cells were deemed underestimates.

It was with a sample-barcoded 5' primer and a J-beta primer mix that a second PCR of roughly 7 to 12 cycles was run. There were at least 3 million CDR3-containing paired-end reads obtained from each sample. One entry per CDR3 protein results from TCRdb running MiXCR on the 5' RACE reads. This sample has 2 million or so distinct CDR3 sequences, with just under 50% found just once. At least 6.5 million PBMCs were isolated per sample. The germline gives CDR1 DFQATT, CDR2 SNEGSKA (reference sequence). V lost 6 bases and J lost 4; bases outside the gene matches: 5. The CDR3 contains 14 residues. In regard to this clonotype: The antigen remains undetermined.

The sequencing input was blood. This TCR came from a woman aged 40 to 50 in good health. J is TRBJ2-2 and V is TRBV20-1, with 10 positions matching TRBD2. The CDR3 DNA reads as TGCAGTGCGAAGCTAGCGGGGGTCACCGGGGAGCTGTTTTTT. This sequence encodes CSAKLAGVTGELFF.